This T cell receptor beta chain was found in a study of T cell responses to AZD1222 COVID-19 vaccine. Study results and caveats: No day 14 peak samples; only post-peak repertoires were characterized. Once two AZD1222 doses were given, Spike-specific TCR breadth and depth went up. The study reported that nearly half of spike-specific TCRs target unmutated variant regions.

Sequenced by immunoSEQ multiplex PCR; TCRdb stores in-frame clones only, minus some. The table includes around 110,000 clones, over 75% detected once. Comment on this clone: Its antigen remains unknown.

V was pared by 1 base and J by 10 bases, with 10 bases of the junction left unmatched. CDR1 and CDR2 from the germline V gene are SNHLY and FYNNEI. The CDR3 is made up of 15 amino acids. The V and J genes are TRBV2 and TRBJ2-1; 7 bases are a match to TRBD2. The source of this sequence is an adult in good health. The sequenced sample was peripheral blood, obtained on day 0 of AZD1222 vaccination. For the CDR3, the DNA is TGTGCCAGCAGTGAAGATCGGGAGGCGGTAGGCGAGCAGTTCTTC. Translation: CASSEDREAVGEQFF.